The entry below describes one TCR beta chain. One base away lies a much larger clone, so this may be a sequencing read error. Other DNA sequences from this sample encode an identical CDR3 as well. The data were obtained in a study of blood T cell repertoires in COVID-19. Across the whole study: Sites in the United States, Italy and Spain provided acute and convalescent COVID-19 samples. PBMCs, B-cell-depleted T cells, or T cells were the source of the cDNA or gDNA that made up the material.

In the authors' workflow: Amplified reference gene primers provided the basis for estimating nucleated cell counts. Only in-frame clones appear in the TCRdb table, and some are missing; sequencing was by immunoSEQ multiplex PCR. V, J and clone size were drawn from that table, and D and trimming were deduced from the DNA. The sample yields 210,000 or so clones, approximately 78% seen once. Per germline, CDR1 LGHDT and CDR2 YNNKEL (reference sequence). The length of the CDR3 is 13 residues. This sequence was found in a woman of 80 years or more with active or convalescent COVID-19. Sequences were obtained from peripheral blood. The V and J genes are TRBV3-1 (or the pseudogene TRBV3-2) and TRBJ2-3; unclear D gene. Written as DNA, the CDR3 is TGTGCCAGCAGTCAAGATAGTCGAGATACGCAGTATTTT. Its protein product is CASSQDSRDTQYF.